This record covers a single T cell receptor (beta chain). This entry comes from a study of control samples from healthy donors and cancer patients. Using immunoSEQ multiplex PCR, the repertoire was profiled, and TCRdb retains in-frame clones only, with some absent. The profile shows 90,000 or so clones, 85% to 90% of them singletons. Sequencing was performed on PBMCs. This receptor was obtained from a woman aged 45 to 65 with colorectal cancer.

The CDR3 nucleotides read TGCAGTGCTAGTCGCCCACAGGGTCTCAGCACAGATACGCAGTATTTT. Protein product: CSASRPQGLSTDTQYF. The J gene is TRBJ2-3, the V gene TRBV20-1; D is possibly TRBD1 (6 bases). Per the germline V gene, CDR1 is DFQATT and CDR2 is SNEGSKA (reference sequence). The germline V and J ends were trimmed by 3 bases and 0 bases, with 16 bases remaining between them. CDR3 length: 16 residues.